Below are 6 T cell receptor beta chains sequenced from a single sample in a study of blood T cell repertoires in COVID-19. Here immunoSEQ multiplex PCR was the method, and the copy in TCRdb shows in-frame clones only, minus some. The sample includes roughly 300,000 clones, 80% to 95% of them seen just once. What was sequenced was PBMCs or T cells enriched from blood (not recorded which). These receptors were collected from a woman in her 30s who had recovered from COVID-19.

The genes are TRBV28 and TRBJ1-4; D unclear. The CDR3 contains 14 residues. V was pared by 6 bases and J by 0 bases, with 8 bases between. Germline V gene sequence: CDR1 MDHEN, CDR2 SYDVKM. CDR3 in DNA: TGTGCCAGCAGAGAGGGTACAACTAATGAAAAACTGTTTTTT. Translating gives CASREGTTNEKLFF.

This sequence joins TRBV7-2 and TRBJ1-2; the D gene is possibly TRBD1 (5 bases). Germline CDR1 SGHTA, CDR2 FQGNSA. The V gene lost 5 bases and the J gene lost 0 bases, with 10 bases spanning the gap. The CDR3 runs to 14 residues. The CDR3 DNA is TGTGCCAGCAGCCAGGGCTTAGCTAACTATGGCTACACCTTC. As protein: CASSQGLANYGYTF.

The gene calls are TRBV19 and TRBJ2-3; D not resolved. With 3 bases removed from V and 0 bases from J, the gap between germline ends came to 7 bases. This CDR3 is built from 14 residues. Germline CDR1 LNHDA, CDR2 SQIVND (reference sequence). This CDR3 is CASSIPGSTDTQYF. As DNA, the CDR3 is TGTGCCAGTAGTATTCCCGGTAGCACAGATACGCAGTATTTT. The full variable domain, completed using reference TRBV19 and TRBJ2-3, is DGGITQSPKYLFRKEGQNVTLSCEQNLNHDAMYWYRQDPGQGLRLIYYSQIVNDFQKGDIAEGYSVSREKKESFPLTVTSAQKNPTAFYLCASSIPGSTDTQYFGPGTRLTVL.

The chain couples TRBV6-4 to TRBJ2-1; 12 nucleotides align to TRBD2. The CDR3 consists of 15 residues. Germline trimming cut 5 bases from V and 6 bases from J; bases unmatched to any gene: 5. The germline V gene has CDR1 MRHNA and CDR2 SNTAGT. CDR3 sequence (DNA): TGTGCCAGCAGTACCCTAGCGGGAGGGATCAATGAGCAGTTCTTC. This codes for CASSTLAGGINEQFF.

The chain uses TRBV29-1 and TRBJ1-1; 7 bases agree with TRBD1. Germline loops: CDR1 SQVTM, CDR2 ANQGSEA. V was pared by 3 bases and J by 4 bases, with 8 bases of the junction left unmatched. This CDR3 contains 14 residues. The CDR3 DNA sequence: TGCAGCGTTGACCAAACAGGGGCGTTCACTGAAGCTTTCTTT. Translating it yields CSVDQTGAFTEAFF. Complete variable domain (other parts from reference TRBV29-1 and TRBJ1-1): SAVISQKPSRDICQRGTSLTIQCQVDSQVTMMFWYRQQPGQSLTLIATANQGSEATYESGFVIDKFPISRPNLTFSTLTVSNMSPEDSSIYLCSVDQTGAFTEAFFGQGTRLTVV.

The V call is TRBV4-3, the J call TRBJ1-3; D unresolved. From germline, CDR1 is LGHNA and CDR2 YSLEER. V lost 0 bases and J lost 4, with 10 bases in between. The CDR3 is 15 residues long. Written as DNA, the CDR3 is TGCGCCAGCAGCCAAGAAGGCGGGGTCGGAAACACCATATATTTT. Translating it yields CASSQEGGVGNTIYF.